The next 21 T cell receptor beta chains were all read from a single sample in a study of CD8+ T cells in alopecia areata. RNA extraction and reverse transcription yielded cDNA as sequencing template. Some clones are missing from TCRdb's copy, which holds only in-frame ones; the method was immunoSEQ multiplex PCR. The table records 65,000 to 95,000 clones, about 51% of them present only once. The material sequenced was NKG2D-high CD8+ T cells sorted from blood. Source of these receptors: a human donor with alopecia areata.

The chain is built from TRBV7-9 and TRBJ1-2; D not certain. The CDR3 sequence is 14 residues long. Germline V CDR1 and CDR2: SEHNR, FQNEAQ (reference sequence). The V end was cut by 4 bases, the J end by 3 bases, with 12 bases between. CDR3 sequence: CASSSSFGDYGYTF. The CDR3 bases are TGTGCCAGCAGCTCATCTTTTGGGGACTATGGCTACACCTTC.

The CDR3 sequence: CASSITAQETQYF. In nucleotides, the CDR3 is TGTGCCAGTAGTATAACAGCCCAAGAGACCCAGTACTTC. The rearrangement uses TRBV19 and TRBJ2-5, with D unclear. Germline loops: CDR1 LNHDA, CDR2 SQIVND (reference sequence). Trimming pared 2 bases from V and 1 base from J, leaving 5 bases between. The CDR3 extends over 13 amino acids.

The V call is TRBV29-1, the J call TRBJ2-7, with TRBD1 matching over 9 bases. Germline V gene lookup returns CDR1 SQVTM and CDR2 ANQGSEA. The CDR3 runs to 13 residues. J was trimmed by 2 bases and V by 7 bases; bases with no gene match: 6. Written as DNA, the CDR3 is TGCAGCGCTGACAGGGGGGATACCTACGAGCAGTACTTC. This codes for CSADRGDTYEQYF.

This clone was counted between two and nine times. This chain connects TRBV5-4 to TRBJ2-1; D is possibly TRBD2 (6 bases). Trimming took 4 bases from V and 8 from J, leaving 19 bases between them. CDR1 is SGHNT, CDR2 YYREEE, per germline (reference sequence). This CDR3 region has 15 residues. CDR3 residues: CASSGPGTPSDEQFF. For the CDR3, the DNA is TGTGCCAGCAGCGGACCCGGGACTCCTTCGGATGAGCAGTTCTTC.

The gene calls are TRBV28 and TRBJ2-2, with TRBD2 as a possible D gene (5 bases). This CDR3 has 14 residues. Per the germline V gene, CDR1 is MDHEN and CDR2 is SYDVKM. V was shortened by 6 bases and J by 7 bases, with 15 bases between the two germline ends. The CDR3, as DNA: TGTGCCAGCAGGGAGGAACTAGAGAGCGGGGAGCTGTTTTTT. It translates to CASREELESGELFF.

This clone was seen a few times. V gene TRBV29-1 combines with J gene TRBJ2-1; 11 bases map to TRBD1. CDR3 length: 15 amino acids. V trimming: 6 bases; J trimming: 4 bases; junction bases outside the gene matches: 8. Germline CDR1 reads SQVTM; CDR2 reads ANQGSEA. This CDR3 is CSVQADRGPYNEQFF. The CDR3 nucleotides read TGCAGCGTACAAGCGGACAGGGGGCCTTACAATGAGCAGTTCTTC.

This chain links TRBV30 with TRBJ2-3, with 10 nucleotides matching TRBD2. This CDR3 region has 14 residues. V trimming: 4 bases; J trimming: 2 bases; junction bases outside the gene matches: 3. The germline CDR1 and CDR2 sequences are GTSNPN and SVGIG (reference sequence). CDR3 coding DNA: TGTGCCTGGACCGGGACTAGCGACACAGATACGCAGTATTTT. Amino acids: CAWTGTSDTDTQYF.

This clone was detected a few times. The chain is built from TRBV7-9 and TRBJ2-5; 15 nucleotides line up with TRBD2. V lost 6 bases to trimming and J lost 2 bases; unmatched junction nucleotides: 13. The CDR3 covers 19 residues. Germline V CDR1 and CDR2: SEHNR, FQNEAQ (reference sequence). In DNA form, the CDR3 reads TGTGCCAGCAGACGGTATCCGGGACTAGCGGGAGGCCAACAAGAGACCCAGTACTTC. It is translated as CASRRYPGLAGGQQETQYF.

This CDR3 reads CASSLARNYEQYF. In DNA form, the CDR3 reads TGTGCCAGCAGTTTAGCCCGGAACTACGAGCAGTACTTC. The chain couples TRBV28 to TRBJ2-7; D unresolved. The CDR3 sequence is 13 residues long. V was shortened by 2 bases and J by 3 bases, with 8 bases between the two germline ends. Germline V gene lookup returns CDR1 MDHEN and CDR2 SYDVKM.

This clone was counted once. The chain carries TRBV2 and TRBJ2-5, with TRBD1 identical over 9 bases. The V gene end was trimmed by 6 bases and the J gene end by 14 bases; junction bases not matched to a gene: 7. This CDR3 region has 11 residues. Germline loops: CDR1 SNHLY, CDR2 FYNNEI. The CDR3 DNA reads TGTGCCAGCAGGGGGGGGACAGGGTCCTACTTC. It is translated as CASRGGTGSYF. Full variable domain (rest looked up from reference TRBV2 and TRBJ2-5): EPEVTQTPSHQVTQMGQEVILRCVPISNHLYFYWYRQILGQKVEFLVSFYNNEISEKSEIFDDQFSVERPDGSNFTLKIRSTKLEDSAMYFCASRGGTGSYFGPGTRLLVL.

This clone has only a few counts. The chain carries TRBV29-1 and TRBJ1-1; D is ambiguous. Looked up from germline, CDR1 is SQVTM and CDR2 is ANQGSEA. The length of the CDR3 is 11 residues. V was cut by 3 bases and J by 4 bases, with 6 bases left in between. The CDR3 spells CSVEITTEAFF. CDR3 coding DNA: TGCAGCGTTGAGATCACCACTGAAGCTTTCTTT.

There are many counts of this clone. The chain joins TRBV7-9 to TRBJ2-6; D could derive from TRBD1 or TRBD2 (5 bases each). Trimming pared 4 bases from V and 3 bases from J, leaving 13 bases between. This CDR3 region has 16 residues. Germline V CDR1 and CDR2: SEHNR, FQNEAQ (reference sequence). DNA for the CDR3: TGTGCCAGCAGCTCCGGGGCGTTAGGTGGGGCCAACGTCCTGACTTTC. Translating gives CASSSGALGGANVLTF. Variable domain in full (rest from reference TRBV7-9 and TRBJ2-6): DTGVSQNPRHKITKRGQNVTFRCDPISEHNRLYWYRQTLGQGPEFLTYFQNEAQLEKSRLLSDRFSAERPKGSFSTLEIQRTEQGDSAMYLCASSSGALGGANVLTFGAGSRLTVL.

In this sample, this clone turned up a few times. The chain links TRBV7-9 to TRBJ2-7, with D perhaps matching TRBD2 (5 bases). Germline V lookup: CDR1 SEHNR, CDR2 FQNEAQ (reference sequence). Trimming took off 3 bases at V and 7 bases at J, with 13 bases between the two ends. The CDR3 extends over 13 amino acids. The chain's CDR3 is CASSFAASGEQYF. The CDR3 DNA sequence: TGTGCCAGCAGCTTTGCGGCGTCGGGGGAGCAGTACTTC.

This clone has a single count. This chain joins TRBV30 and TRBJ1-4, with D uncertain. Germline loops: CDR1 GTSNPN, CDR2 SVGIG (reference sequence). V lost 2 bases, J lost 5 bases, and 3 bases lay in between. The length of the CDR3 is 11 residues. DNA of the CDR3: TGTGCCTGGAGTTACAATGAAAAACTGTTTTTT. Its protein is CAWSYNEKLFF. The entire variable domain, with the rest obtained from reference TRBV30 and TRBJ1-4, is as follows: SQTIHQWPATLVQPVGSPLSLECTVEGTSNPNLYWYRQAAGRGLQLLFYSVGIGQISSEVPQNLSASRPQDRQFILSSKKLLLSDSGFYLCAWSYNEKLFFGSGTQLSVL.

This clone was detected a few times. The genes are TRBV19 and TRBJ2-5, with D unclear. The CDR3 length is 13 residues. Trimming took 4 bases from V and 4 from J, leaving 10 bases between them. Per the germline V gene, CDR1 is LNHDA and CDR2 is SQIVND (reference sequence). The CDR3 DNA is TGTGCCAGTAGTAACGCGTTGGGAGAGACCCAGTACTTC. Translated: CASSNALGETQYF.

V and J are TRBV5-6 and TRBJ2-7; a possible D gene is TRBD1 (6 bases). Germline V gene data show CDR1 as SGHDT and CDR2 as YYEEEE. V lost 2 bases and J lost 9, with 15 bases in between. This CDR3 region has 13 residues. The CDR3 sequence: CASSFGQSRRQYF. The CDR3 DNA reads as TGTGCCAGCAGCTTTGGACAGTCTCGTCGGCAGTACTTC.

The chain joins TRBV15 to TRBJ2-1; D possibly corresponds to TRBD2 (5 bases). The CDR3 spans 16 residues. Looked up from germline, CDR1 is LNHNV and CDR2 is YYDKDF (reference sequence). The V end lost 5 bases, the J end lost 5 bases, and 19 bases lay between the germline ends. CDR3 DNA sequence: TGTGCCACCAGCTCCACCGGGATGCAGATCGACAATGAGCAGTTCTTC. This encodes CATSSTGMQIDNEQFF. The full variable domain, in which reference TRBV15 and TRBJ2-1 provide the parts outside the CDR3, is DAMVIQNPRYQVTQFGKPVTLSCSQTLNHNVMYWYQQKSSQAPKLLFHYYDKDFNNEADTPDNFQSRRPNTSFCFLDIRSPGLGDTAMYLCATSSTGMQIDNEQFFGPGTRLTVL.

This chain uses TRBV7-2 with TRBJ2-7; no clear D. The CDR3 length is 12 residues. V was cut by 5 bases and J by 5 bases, with 10 bases left in between. Germline V gene data show CDR1 as SGHTA and CDR2 as FQGNSA. CDR3: CASSPGYNEQYF. DNA for the CDR3: TGTGCCAGCAGCCCCGGCTACAACGAGCAGTACTTC.

This chain uses TRBV11-2 with TRBJ2-3, with TRBD2 identical over 11 bases. V shed 4 bases and J 4 bases; nucleotides not matched to a gene: 7. The germline V gene encodes CDR1 SGHAT and CDR2 FQNNGV. There are 16 residues in the CDR3. As DNA, the CDR3 is TGTGCCAGCAGCTCTCCCCCGGGACTAGCGGCAGATACGCAGTATTTT. This codes for CASSSPPGLAADTQYF.

This clone was observed a few times. This sequence joins TRBV27 and TRBJ2-2, with D tentatively TRBD1 (5 bases). CDR1 MNHEY and CDR2 SMNVEV come from the germline V gene (reference sequence). The CDR3 totals 14 residues. Trimming removed 4 bases at V and 3 bases at J, with 9 bases between. The CDR3 spells CASSSKGDTGELFF. As DNA, the CDR3 is TGTGCCAGCAGTTCCAAAGGGGACACCGGGGAGCTGTTTTTT.

The chain has TRBV4-1 and TRBJ2-1; TRBD2 might be the D (6 bases). Trimming shortened V by 4 bases and J by 0 bases, and 16 bases separated the two germline ends. This CDR3 region has 17 residues. CDR1 and CDR2 (germline): MGHRA, YSYEKL. The CDR3: CASSRVPSVSSYNEQFF. As DNA, the CDR3 is TGCGCCAGCAGCCGAGTGCCTAGCGTCAGCTCCTACAATGAGCAGTTCTTC.